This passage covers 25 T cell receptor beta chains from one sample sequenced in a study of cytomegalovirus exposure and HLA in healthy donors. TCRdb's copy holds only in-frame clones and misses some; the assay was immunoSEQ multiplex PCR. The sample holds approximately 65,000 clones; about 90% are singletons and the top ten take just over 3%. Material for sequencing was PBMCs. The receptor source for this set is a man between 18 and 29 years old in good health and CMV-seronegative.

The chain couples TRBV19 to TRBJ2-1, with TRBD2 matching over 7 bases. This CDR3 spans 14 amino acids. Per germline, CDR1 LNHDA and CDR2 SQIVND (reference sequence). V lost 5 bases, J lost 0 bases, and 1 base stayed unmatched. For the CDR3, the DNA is TGTGCCAGTAGTCGCGGGAGCTCCTACAATGAGCAGTTCTTC. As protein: CASSRGSSYNEQFF.

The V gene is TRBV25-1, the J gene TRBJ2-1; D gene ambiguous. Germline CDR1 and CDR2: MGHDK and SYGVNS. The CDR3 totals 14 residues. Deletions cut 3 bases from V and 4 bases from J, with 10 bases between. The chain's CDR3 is CASSDPPPYNEQFF. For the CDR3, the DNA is TGTGCCAGCAGTGACCCTCCCCCTTACAATGAGCAGTTCTTC. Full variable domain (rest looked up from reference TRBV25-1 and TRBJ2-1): EADIYQTPRYLVIGTGKKITLECSQTMGHDKMYWYQQDPGMELHLIHYSYGVNSTEKGDLSSESTVSRIRTEHFPLTLESARPSHTSQYLCASSDPPPYNEQFFGPGTRLTVL.

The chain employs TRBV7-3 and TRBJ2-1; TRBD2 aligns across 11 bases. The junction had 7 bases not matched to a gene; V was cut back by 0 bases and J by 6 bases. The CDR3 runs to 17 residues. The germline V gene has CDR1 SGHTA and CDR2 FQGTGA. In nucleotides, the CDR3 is TGTGCCAGCAGCTTAACGATAGCGGGAGGGAGAACCAATGAGCAGTTCTTC. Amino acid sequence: CASSLTIAGGRTNEQFF.

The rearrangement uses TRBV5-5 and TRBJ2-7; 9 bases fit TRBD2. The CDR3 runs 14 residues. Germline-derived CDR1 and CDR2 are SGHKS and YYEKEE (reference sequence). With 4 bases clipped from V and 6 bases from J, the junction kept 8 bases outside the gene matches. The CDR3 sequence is CASSRWTSAFEQYF. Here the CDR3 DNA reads TGTGCCAGCAGCCGGTGGACTAGCGCGTTCGAGCAGTACTTC.

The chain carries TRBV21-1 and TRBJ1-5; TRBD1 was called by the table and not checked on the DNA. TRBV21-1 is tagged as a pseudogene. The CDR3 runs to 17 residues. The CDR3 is CASSKALSDRAYQPQHF. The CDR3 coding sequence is TGTGCCAGCAGCAAAGCTTTGTCGGACAGGGCTTATCAGCCCCAGCATTTT.

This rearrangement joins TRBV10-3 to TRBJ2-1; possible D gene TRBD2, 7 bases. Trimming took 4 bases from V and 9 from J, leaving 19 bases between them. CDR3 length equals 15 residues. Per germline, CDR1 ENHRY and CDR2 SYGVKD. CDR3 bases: TGTGCCATCAGTGGAGAGGGGGGGAAAGGCGGTGAGCAGTTCTTC. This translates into CAISGEGGKGGEQFF.

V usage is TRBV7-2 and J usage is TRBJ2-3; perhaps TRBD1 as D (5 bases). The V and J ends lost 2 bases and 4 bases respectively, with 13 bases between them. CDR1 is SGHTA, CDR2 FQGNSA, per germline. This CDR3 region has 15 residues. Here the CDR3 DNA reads TGTGCCAGCAGCTTAAGGGGCGGTGGGCCAGATACGCAGTATTTT. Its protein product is CASSLRGGGPDTQYF.

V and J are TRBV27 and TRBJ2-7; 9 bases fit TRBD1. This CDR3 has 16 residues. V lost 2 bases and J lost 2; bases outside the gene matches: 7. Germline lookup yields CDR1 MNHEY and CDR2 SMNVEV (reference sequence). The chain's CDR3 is CASSLISGQGPYEQYF. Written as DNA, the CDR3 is TGTGCCAGCAGTTTAATTTCGGGACAGGGACCCTACGAGCAGTACTTC.

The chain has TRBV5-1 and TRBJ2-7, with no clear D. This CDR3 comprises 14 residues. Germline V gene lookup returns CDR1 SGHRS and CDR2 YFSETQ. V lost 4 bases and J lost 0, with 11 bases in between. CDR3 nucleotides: TGCGCCAGCAGCCCGCGAGAGGCCTCCTACGAGCAGTACTTC. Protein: CASSPREASYEQYF.

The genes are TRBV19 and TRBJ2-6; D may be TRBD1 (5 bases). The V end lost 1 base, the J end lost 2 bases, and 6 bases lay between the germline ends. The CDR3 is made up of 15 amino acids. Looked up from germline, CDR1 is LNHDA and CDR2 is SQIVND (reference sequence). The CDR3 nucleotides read TGTGCCAGTAGTATAGTAGGGGCTGGGGCCAACGTCCTGACTTTC. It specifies CASSIVGAGANVLTF.

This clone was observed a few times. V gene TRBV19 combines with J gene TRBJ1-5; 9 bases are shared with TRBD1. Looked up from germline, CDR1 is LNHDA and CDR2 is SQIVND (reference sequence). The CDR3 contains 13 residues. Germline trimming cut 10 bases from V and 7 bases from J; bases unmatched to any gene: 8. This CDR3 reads CATGGTGNQPQHF. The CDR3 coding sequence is TGTGCCACCGGGGGGACAGGGAACCAGCCCCAGCATTTT.

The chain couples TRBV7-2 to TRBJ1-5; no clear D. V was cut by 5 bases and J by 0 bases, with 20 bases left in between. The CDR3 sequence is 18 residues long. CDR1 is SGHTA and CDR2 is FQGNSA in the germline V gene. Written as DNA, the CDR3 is TGTGCCAGCAGCCCCAGGAGGGTTGGGCAGTATAGCAATCAGCCCCAGCATTTT. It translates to CASSPRRVGQYSNQPQHF.

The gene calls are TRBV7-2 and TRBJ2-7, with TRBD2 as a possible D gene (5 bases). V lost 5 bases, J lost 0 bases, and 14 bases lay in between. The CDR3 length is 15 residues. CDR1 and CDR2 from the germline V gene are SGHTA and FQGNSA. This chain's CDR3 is CASSPSSGSSYEQYF. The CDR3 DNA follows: TGTGCCAGCAGCCCGTCGTCGGGGTCCTCCTACGAGCAGTACTTC.

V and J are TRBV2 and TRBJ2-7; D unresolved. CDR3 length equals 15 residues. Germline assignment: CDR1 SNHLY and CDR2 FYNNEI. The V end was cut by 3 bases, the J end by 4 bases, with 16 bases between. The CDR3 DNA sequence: TGTGCCAGCAGTGAGTACCCAGGTCCTGGGTACGAGCAGTACTTC. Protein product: CASSEYPGPGYEQYF.

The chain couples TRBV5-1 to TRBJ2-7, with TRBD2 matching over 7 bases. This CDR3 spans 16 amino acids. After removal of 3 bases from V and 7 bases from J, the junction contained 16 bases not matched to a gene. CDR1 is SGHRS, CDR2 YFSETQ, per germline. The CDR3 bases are TGCGCCAGCAGCTCCCAGGGAGGGTCGGGGCGATGGGAGCAGTACTTC. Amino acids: CASSSQGGSGRWEQYF. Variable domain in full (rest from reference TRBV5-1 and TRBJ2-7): KAGVTQTPRYLIKTRGQQVTLSCSPISGHRSVSWYQQTPGQGLQFLFEYFSETQRNKGNFPGRFSGRQFSNSRSEMNVSTLELGDSALYLCASSSQGGSGRWEQYFGPGTRLTVT.

The CDR3 sequence is CASSLVRRVAGGSYGYTF. The CDR3, as DNA: TGTGCCAGCAGCTTAGTCCGTCGGGTGGCAGGGGGCTCGTATGGCTACACCTTC. The chain links TRBV11-2 to TRBJ1-2, with 8 bases identical to TRBD1. CDR3 length equals 18 residues. CDR1 SGHAT and CDR2 FQNNGV come from the germline V gene. V shed 1 base, J shed 5 bases, and the junction held 15 bases outside the gene matches.

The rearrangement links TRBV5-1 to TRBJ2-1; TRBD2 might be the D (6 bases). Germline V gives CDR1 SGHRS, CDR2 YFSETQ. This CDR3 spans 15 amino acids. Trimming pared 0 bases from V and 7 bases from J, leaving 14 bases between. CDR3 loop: CASSLEWRERNEQFF. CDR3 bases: TGCGCCAGCAGCTTGGAATGGCGGGAAAGGAATGAGCAGTTCTTC.

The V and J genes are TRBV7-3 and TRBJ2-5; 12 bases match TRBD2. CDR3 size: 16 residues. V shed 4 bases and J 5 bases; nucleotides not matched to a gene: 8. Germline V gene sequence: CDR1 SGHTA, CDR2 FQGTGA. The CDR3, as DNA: TGTGCCAGCAGCTCTAGCGGGAGGGCCGTGGGGGAGACCCAGTACTTC. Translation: CASSSSGRAVGETQYF.

As DNA, the CDR3 is TGTGCCAGCAGCACCCTAGAGGGCTCCTACAATGAGCAGTTCTTC. Its protein product is CASSTLEGSYNEQFF. The chain joins TRBV14 to TRBJ2-1; TRBD2 is a possible D gene (5 bases). Trimming stripped 5 bases from V and 0 bases from J, with 11 bases between. Germline V gene lookup returns CDR1 SGHDN and CDR2 FVKESK. The CDR3 totals 15 residues.

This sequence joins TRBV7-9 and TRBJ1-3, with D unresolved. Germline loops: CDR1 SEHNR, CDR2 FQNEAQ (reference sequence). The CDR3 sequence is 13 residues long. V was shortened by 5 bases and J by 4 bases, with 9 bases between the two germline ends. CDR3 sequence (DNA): TGTGCCAGCAGCCTACTCGGGGGAAACACCATATATTTT. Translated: CASSLLGGNTIYF.

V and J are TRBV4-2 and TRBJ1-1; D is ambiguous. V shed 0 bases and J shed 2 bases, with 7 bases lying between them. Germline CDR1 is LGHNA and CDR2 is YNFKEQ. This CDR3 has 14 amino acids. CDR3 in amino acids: CASSQDQINTEAFF. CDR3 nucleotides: TGTGCCAGCAGCCAAGATCAGATCAACACTGAAGCTTTCTTT.

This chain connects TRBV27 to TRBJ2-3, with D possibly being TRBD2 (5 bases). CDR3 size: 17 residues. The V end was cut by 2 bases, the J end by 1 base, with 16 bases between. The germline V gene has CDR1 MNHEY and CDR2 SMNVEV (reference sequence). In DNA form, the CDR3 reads TGTGCCAGCAGTTTAACCGGACTCAGCTACGGCACAGATACGCAGTATTTT. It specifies CASSLTGLSYGTDTQYF.

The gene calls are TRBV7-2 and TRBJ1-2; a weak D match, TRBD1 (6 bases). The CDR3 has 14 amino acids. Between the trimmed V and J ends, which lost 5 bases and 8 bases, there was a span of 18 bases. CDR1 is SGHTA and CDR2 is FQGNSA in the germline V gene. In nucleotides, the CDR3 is TGTGCCAGCAGCCGAGGGTGGGGGCGCGGCGGCTACACCTTC. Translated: CASSRGWGRGGYTF.

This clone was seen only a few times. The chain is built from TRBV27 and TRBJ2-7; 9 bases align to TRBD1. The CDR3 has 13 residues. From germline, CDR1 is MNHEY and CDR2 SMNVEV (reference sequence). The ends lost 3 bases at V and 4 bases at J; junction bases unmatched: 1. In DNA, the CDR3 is TGTGCCAGCAGTTTCGGGACAGGGTACGAGCAGTACTTC. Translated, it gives CASSFGTGYEQYF.

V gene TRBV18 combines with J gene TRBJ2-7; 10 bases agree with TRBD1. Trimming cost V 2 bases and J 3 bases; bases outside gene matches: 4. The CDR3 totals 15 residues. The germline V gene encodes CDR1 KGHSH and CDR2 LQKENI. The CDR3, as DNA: TGTGCCAGCTCACCAGGCGGGACAGGGGTCTACGAGCAGTACTTC. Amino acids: CASSPGGTGVYEQYF.